The clone carrying this T cell receptor (beta chain) was seen once. Its matching antigen is unknown. This entry is derived from a study of neoadjuvant nivolumab and ipilimumab in lung cancer. Notes on the study in general: Pathologic regression was not significantly tied to TCR clonality. Higher pretherapy blood TCR richness went with higher resected-tumor richness. Only two of four nivolumab-treated tumors gained richness and clonality by surgery. TCR richness and clonality were higher in tumors than adjacent uninvolved lung.

The assay was immunoSEQ multiplex PCR, and TCRdb's table has in-frame clones only and misses some. The sample has fewer than 40,000 clones, roughly nine tenths seen once; the top ten hold 2.5% to 4%. The germline V and J ends were trimmed by 1 base and 2 bases, with 24 bases remaining between them. Germline CDR1 SGHVS, CDR2 FNYEAQ. This CDR3 spans 19 amino acids. The rearrangement uses TRBV7-6 and TRBJ2-7; D is possibly TRBD2 (6 bases). The sequences come from peripheral blood, collected before neoadjuvant nivolumab, alone or with ipilimumab. The receptor was isolated from an adult with non-small cell lung cancer. CDR3 sequence reads: CASSLGPASDYYLAYEQYF. The CDR3 DNA reads as TGTGCCAGCAGCTTAGGTCCGGCGTCGGACTACTATCTTGCCTACGAGCAGTACTTC.